This T cell receptor (beta chain) emerged from a study of OX40 agonist ivuxolimab in advanced cancers. Regarding the study in general: Ivuxolimab was an agonistic, fully human IgG2 monoclonal antibody directed against OX40 (CD134), a costimulatory receptor. Peripheral TCRbeta sequencing was intended to test whether TCR sequence diversity was altered and clonal T-cell expansion was caused by ivuxolimab. The paper describes the monotherapy dose-escalation part (N of about 50 patients) of the phase I trial of ivuxolimab. Partial responses occurred in three dose-escalation patients, of whom one had hepatocellular carcinoma and two had cutaneous melanoma. Of the approximately 54 patients in dose escalation, about 20 had hepatocellular carcinoma, about 15 had melanoma, 9 had renal cell carcinoma and 9 had head and neck cancer. In the dose-escalation cohort, roughly 80% of patients were male, and the mean age was approximately 60 years, with a range of 23 to 79. Intravenous ivuxolimab was administered to patients every 2 weeks at six dose levels: 0.01, 0.1, 0.3, 1.5, 3 and 10 mg/kg. Patients were allowed to have had prior anti-PD-1, anti-PD-L1 or anti-CTLA-4 therapy, and approximately 40% of the dose-escalation patients had previously received checkpoint inhibitors. Study-wide findings and limitations: The antigen specificity of the clonally expanded peripheral T cells was not determined. In the 0.1-3.0 mg/kg groups, partial responders were among the patients with the lowest normalized peripheral clonal expansion, particularly in CD8+ T cells. After ivuxolimab, more expanded clones were found on average in CD8+ T cells than in CD4+ T cells. Low levels of normalized T-cell clonal expansion were also seen in some patients who did not respond. Clonal expansion of both CD4+ and CD8+ blood T cells was observed from baseline to week 6 at doses 0.1 to 3.0 mg/kg.

Points on this clone: Its target antigen remains unknown. No qualities accompany the bases; no much larger clone lies one base away.

Patients with autoimmune disease history or receiving systemic immunosuppression were excluded from the trial. In every dose cohort, peripheral blood was drawn for TCR sequencing at baseline, cycle 4 day 1, and cycle 7 day 1. The samples were drawn from a first-in-human, open-label, multicenter phase I dose-escalation trial of ivuxolimab. Adults with locally advanced or metastatic head and neck squamous cell, hepatocellular, melanoma or renal cell carcinoma were enrolled in the trial. Before TCR sequencing, CD4+ T cells and CD8+ T cells from peripheral blood were sorted into separate populations. To sequence the TCRbeta CDR3 region, genomic DNA was isolated from the sorted cells. The immunoSEQ Assay was used for sequencing of TCRbeta CDR3 regions. This is the immuneACCESS table as TCRdb keeps it, with only in-frame sequences that have V and J called. A part of the clones is gone; compared with another copy, unresolved V genes explain less than half, and the rest is unexplained. The sample data list about 36,000 clones, and around 77% of these were observed just once. Clones ranked in the top ten supply about a fifth of the sample.

Cut back by 2 bases and 1 base, the V and J ends lie 18 bases apart. Looking up the germline V gene yields CDR1 SGHDT and CDR2 YYEEEE. The CDR3 runs 17 residues from the cysteine to the phenylalanine. The kept DNA is CDR3 alone, 51 bases in frame from the first base. This sample comprised CD4+ or CD8+ T cells sorted from blood, obtained in a trial of the OX40 agonist ivuxolimab. This TCR was sampled from an adult with an advanced solid tumor such as melanoma, head and neck, liver or kidney cancer. The chain couples TRBV5-6 to TRBJ1-2; TRBD1 is possibly the D segment (5 matching bases). The CDR3 region has the sequence CASSFGAGRGLNYGYTF. The sequenced DNA: TGTGCCAGCAGCTTTGGGGCAGGGAGAGGGCTTAACTATGGCTACACCTTC.